A selection of T cell receptor beta chains follows, all from one sample in a study of tumor T cells in aggressive B-cell lymphoma. The table came from immunoSEQ multiplex PCR; TCRdb's copy has only in-frame clones and leaves some out. This table has around 3,200 clones, roughly 92% appearing once. The sequenced sample consisted of tumor tissue. The receptors were sampled from an adult with diffuse large B cell lymphoma. Both conserved end residues are trimmed from each CDR3. The order of the fields is J gene, V gene, CDR3 length, CDR3 protein.

>TRBJ2-1|TRBV19|11
ASSGTSAAQQF
>TRBJ2-3|TRBV9|14
ASRDLAGVDTDTQY
>TRBJ2-3|TRBV27|13
ASSFRGGYTDTQY
>TRBJ2-1|TRBV30|11
AWSVFSYNEQF
>TRBJ2-3|TRBV10-3|15
AISEPMTGESTDTQY
>TRBJ2-1|TRBV4-1|14
ASSQQTSGSHYEQF
>TRBJ2-1|TRBV7-3|11
ASSLISGERQF
>TRBJ1-4|TRBV7-9|13
ASSFSLATNEKLF
>TRBJ2-3|TRBV6-6|12
ASSYPGQGDTQY
>TRBJ2-7|TRBV7-2|12
ASSFDRLSYEQY
>TRBJ1-1|TRBV18|12
ASSLRTGNTEAF
>TRBJ2-3|TRBV7-2|9
VSSHRDTQY
>TRBJ2-3|TRBV18|14
ASSPPGGSAADTQY
>TRBJ2-1|TRBV9|10
ASSVGDNEQF
>TRBJ1-4|TRBV4-2|13
ASSQGPRSNEKLF
>TRBJ1-5|TRBV28|11
ASGTGLDQPQH
>TRBJ2-2|TRBV28|13
ASSNPISSTGELF
>TRBJ1-1|TRBV12-5|14
ASGFIAQGPNTEAF
>TRBJ1-6|TRBV2|12
AGTRQAYNSPLH
>TRBJ2-7|TRBV7-2|11
ASSRGRGDEQY
>TRBJ2-2|TRBV5-6|11
ASSRLVAGELF
>TRBJ1-6|TRBV5-4|17
ASRISAGLVSSYNSPLH
>TRBJ1-1|TRBV7-2|14
ASSLAGQALNTEAF
>TRBJ2-7|TRBV10-3|12
AISKTSGTYEQY
>TRBJ1-4|TRBV29-1|11
SVAVAANEKLF
>TRBJ2-5|TRBV2|12
ASSRPGQGETQY
>TRBJ2-7|TRBV2|12
ASSRTGGSYEQY
>TRBJ2-4|TRBV27|13
ASMDRWQGKNIQY
>TRBJ1-1|TRBV14|14
ASSQDKGTVNTEAF
>TRBJ2-7|TRBV5-6|14
ASSLDRLRNPYEQY
>TRBJ2-7|TRBV28|13
ASTPGLGATYEQY
>TRBJ2-5|TRBV11-2|16
ASSLFGLAGVVLETQY
>TRBJ1-5|TRBV19|13
ASSGGQGFDQPQH
>TRBJ1-2|TRBV19|12
ASSLQGARGGYT
>TRBJ2-5|TRBV4-1|13
ASSQDWYSQETQY
>TRBJ2-5|TRBV9|13
ASSVQRGEGETQY
>TRBJ1-2|TRBV5-1|10
ASSRQGSGYT
>TRBJ1-4|TRBV4-2|11
ASSQDREGELF
>TRBJ2-2|TRBV7-2|14
ASSLRREGSTGELF
>TRBJ1-5|TRBV21-1|15
ASFPQPGQGKNQPQH
>TRBJ1-1|TRBV18|11
ASSPASNTEAF
>TRBJ2-2|TRBV6-5|14
ASSYATFRNTGELF
>TRBJ2-3|TRBV7-3|13
ASSLMAGVTDTQY
>TRBJ2-5|TRBV15|10
ATKTERGTQY
>TRBJ1-2|TRBV28|11
ASSLGSNYGYT
>TRBJ1-6|TRBV6-1|11
ASRQFDNSPLH
>TRBJ1-1|TRBV19|10
ASSFSGTEAF
>TRBJ2-5|TRBV5-1|13
ASSLGLAGIETQY
>TRBJ2-2|TRBV11-2|11
ASSIRGTGELF
>TRBJ2-3|TRBV28|13
ASSPRGGGTDTQY
>TRBJ2-5|TRBV29-1|14
SVEATSGRPLETQY
>TRBJ2-3|TRBV30|11
AWSWAHGNTQY
>TRBJ1-6|TRBV7-9|14
ASSLGSERAGSPLH
>-|TRBV4-2|15
ASSGGTSGSSSYEQY
>TRBJ2-1|TRBV23-1|11
ASSPGIRHEQF